The 29 T cell receptor beta chains reported below all come from one sample, sequenced in a study of T cells in Graves' hyperthyroidism and ophthalmopathy. The investigators amplified TCR beta CDR3 regions from RNA transcripts. First-round RT-PCR with HTBI primers amplified the TCR CDR3 region. TCRdb called the multiplex PCR reads again in MiXCR, with one record for every CDR3 protein. The sample yields over 200,000 distinct CDR3 sequences, roughly 17% seen once. The source material was blood. These TCRs come from a man over 45 with Graves' hyperthyroidism.

This clonotype showed up many times. The genes are TRBV7-2 and TRBJ2-7, with TRBD1 as a possible D gene (6 bases). The CDR3 has 14 residues. Germline V CDR1 and CDR2: SGHTA, FQGNSA. The V end lost 2 bases, the J end lost 5 bases, and 13 bases lay between the germline ends. The DNA for the CDR3 is TGTGCCAGCAGCTTATCCACAGGGCGAAACGAGCAGTACTTC. It is translated as CASSLSTGRNEQYF.

This clonotype was counted between two and nine times. V gene TRBV30 combines with J gene TRBJ1-4; unclear D gene. V was trimmed by 4 bases and J by 4 bases, leaving 10 bases between them. Per the germline V gene, CDR1 is GTSNPN and CDR2 is SVGIG (reference sequence). The CDR3 runs 13 residues. CDR3 sequence: CAWKGDNNEKLFF. The CDR3 DNA sequence: TGTGCCTGGAAAGGCGACAATAATGAAAAACTGTTTTTT.

This clonotype was recorded at least ten times. V usage is TRBV28 and J usage is TRBJ2-3; weak D call: TRBD2 (6 bases). V shed 5 bases and J shed 3 bases, with 21 bases lying between them. CDR3 length equals 17 residues. Per the germline V gene, CDR1 is MDHEN and CDR2 is SYDVKM. CDR3 residues: CASSRLDSARETDTQYF. In nucleotides, the CDR3 is TGTGCCAGCAGTAGACTAGATTCTGCCCGGGAAACAGATACGCAGTATTTT.

This clonotype was detected ten times or more. The rearrangement links TRBV4-1 to TRBJ2-7; D unclear. The germline gives CDR1 MGHRA, CDR2 YSYEKL. The CDR3 length is 14 residues. The V gene lost 3 bases and the J gene lost 1 base, with 10 bases spanning the gap. In DNA form, the CDR3 reads TGCGCCAGCAGCCAGGATATTAATTCCTACGAGCAGTACTTC. Amino acids: CASSQDINSYEQYF.

The genes are TRBV15 and TRBJ2-7; 9 positions match TRBD2. The CDR3 runs to 13 residues. Germline values: CDR1 LNHNV, CDR2 YYDKDF (reference sequence). J gave up 7 bases and V 2 bases, and 3 bases lay outside the gene matches. CDR3 nucleotides: TGTGCCACCAGCAGACTAGCGGGATGGGAGCAGTACTTC. Translating it yields CATSRLAGWEQYF.

This clonotype occurred many times. The J gene is TRBJ2-7, the V gene TRBV12-3 or TRBV12-4; the match to TRBD1 covers 7 bases. V gave up 6 bases and J gave up 3 bases; unmatched junction bases: 8. This CDR3 comprises 14 residues. The CDR3 region is CASSPTGVGYEQYF. The CDR3 nucleotides are TGTGCCAGCAGCCCCACAGGGGTAGGCTACGAGCAGTACTTC.

The rearrangement joins TRBV19 to TRBJ2-7, with D tentatively TRBD2 (6 bases). Germline V gives CDR1 LNHDA, CDR2 SQIVND (reference sequence). Trimming took off 6 bases at V and 0 bases at J, with 18 bases between the two ends. CDR3 length: 16 amino acids. The CDR3 DNA follows: TGTGCCAGTAGCATCTCCGGGACTGGAAGCTCCTACGAGCAGTACTTC. Its translation: CASSISGTGSSYEQYF.

This clonotype came up a few times. A read error may be the cause here, since a much bigger clone is one base away. The chain couples TRBV5-5 to TRBJ1-2; the match to TRBD1 covers 9 bases. Germline V gene sequence: CDR1 SGHKS, CDR2 YYEKEE (reference sequence). V lost 4 bases, J lost 6 bases, and 4 bases stayed unmatched. This CDR3 has 13 amino acids. Here the CDR3 reads CASSRTGVDGYTF. In DNA, the CDR3 is TGTGCCAGCAGCCGGACAGGGGTTGATGGCTACACCTTC.

This clonotype was counted a few times. CDR3 region: CASSKQGRNEQFF. CDR3 DNA: TGTGCCAGCAGTAAACAGGGTAGGAATGAGCAGTTCTTC. The J gene is TRBJ2-1, the V gene TRBV6-1; TRBD1 is a possible D gene (6 bases). Germline V gene lookup returns CDR1 MNHNS and CDR2 SASEGT. This CDR3 region has 13 residues. Trimming pared 5 bases from V and 7 bases from J, leaving 12 bases between.

The chain has TRBV27 and TRBJ2-7; a weak D match, TRBD2 (5 bases). The CDR3 runs to 13 residues. The ends were cut back, 4 bases at V and 3 bases at J, with 10 bases in the middle. Per the germline V gene, CDR1 is MNHEY and CDR2 is SMNVEV (reference sequence). CDR3 sequence reads: CASSYGVYYEQYF. In DNA, the CDR3 is TGTGCCAGCAGTTACGGGGTCTACTACGAGCAGTACTTC.

The V and J genes are TRBV18 and TRBJ2-5, with D perhaps TRBD2 (5 bases). This CDR3 is built from 13 residues. Germline CDR1 and CDR2: KGHSH and LQKENI. V lost 7 bases and J lost 2, with 11 bases in between. For the CDR3, the DNA is TGTGCCAGCTTAACGGGATTTCAAGAGACCCAGTACTTC. As protein: CASLTGFQETQYF.

Worth noting for this clonotype: A junction end diverges from the germline sequence, so it may reflect a read error. The V and J genes are TRBV7-2 and TRBJ2-2; D unclear. The germline V gene has CDR1 SGHTA and CDR2 FQGNSA. This CDR3 spans 14 amino acids. The CDR3 reads CAGSAESKGGMLFF. Here the CDR3 DNA reads TGTGCCGGCAGCGCGGAGTCAAAGGGTGGGATGCTGTTTTTT.

There are a few counts of this clonotype. The V and J genes are TRBV7-9 and TRBJ2-3, with D possibly TRBD2 on 6 matching bases. The CDR3 has 14 residues. The germline V gene has CDR1 SEHNR and CDR2 FQNEAQ (reference sequence). V lost 6 bases and J 1 base, leaving 11 bases between the germline ends. In DNA form, the CDR3 reads TGTGCCAGCAGTGAAGCGGGTCGCACAGATACGCAGTATTTT. Its protein product is CASSEAGRTDTQYF.

This sequence joins TRBV4-1 and TRBJ2-1; TRBD2 agrees at 9 bases. This CDR3 comprises 17 residues. Germline V CDR1 and CDR2: MGHRA, YSYEKL. Unmatched junction bases numbered 12, after V lost 2 bases and J lost 7 bases. Written as DNA, the CDR3 is TGCGCCAGCAGCCAAACCCCTAGCGGGATCCTACTTAATGAGCAGTTCTTC. Translating gives CASSQTPSGILLNEQFF.

This chain joins TRBV6-6 and TRBJ2-5; D might be TRBD2 (7 bases). With 0 bases removed from V and 3 bases from J, the gap between germline ends came to 20 bases. Germline V lookup: CDR1 MNHNY, CDR2 SVGAGI (reference sequence). The CDR3 spans 18 residues. The CDR3 reads CASSYSSRGAAGEETQYF. Written as DNA, the CDR3 is TGTGCCAGCAGTTACTCGAGCCGGGGGGCGGCGGGTGAAGAGACCCAGTACTTC.

With regard to this clonotype: A read error may account for a junction end that differs from germline. V gene TRBV7-2 combines with J gene TRBJ2-3, with TRBD2 matching over 14 bases. The germline CDR1 and CDR2 sequences are SGHTA and FQGNSA. There are 17 residues in the CDR3. The CDR3 protein is CASSMKGTSGSPDTQYF. The CDR3 DNA sequence: TGCGCCAGCAGCATGAAGGGGACTAGCGGGAGCCCAGATACGCAGTATTTT.

The chain joins TRBV27 to TRBJ1-2, with TRBD1 identical over 9 bases. With 2 bases clipped from V and 7 bases from J, the junction kept 5 bases outside the gene matches. Germline assignment: CDR1 MNHEY and CDR2 SMNVEV (reference sequence). The CDR3 is made up of 14 amino acids. The CDR3, as DNA: TGTGCCAGCAGTTTAAACAGGGGGCGGAGTGGCTACACCTTC. The encoded protein is CASSLNRGRSGYTF.

In its sample, this clonotype was seen many times. J is TRBJ2-3 and V is TRBV20-1; 8 positions agree with TRBD2. The germline CDR1 and CDR2 sequences are DFQATT and SNEGSKA (reference sequence). This CDR3 region has 19 residues. J gave up 0 bases and V 2 bases, and 16 bases lay outside the gene matches. The CDR3 loop reads CSARFVYPGGSASTDTQYF. The CDR3 coding sequence is TGCAGTGCTAGATTCGTTTACCCGGGAGGGAGCGCTAGCACAGATACGCAGTATTTT.

This clonotype was counted at least ten times. V usage is TRBV6-1 and J usage is TRBJ2-5; D call uncertain. The CDR3 contains 14 residues. The germline CDR1 and CDR2 sequences are MNHNS and SASEGT. Trimming stripped 2 bases from V and 5 bases from J, with 12 bases between. The CDR3 spells CASSESVSLETQYF. DNA for the CDR3: TGTGCCAGCAGTGAATCAGTCTCCTTGGAGACCCAGTACTTC.

This clonotype was detected a few times. The CDR3, as DNA: TGTGCCAGCAGCCCCTGGGCGGGAGATCGGTTCTTC. The encoded protein is CASSPWAGDRFF. V usage is TRBV6-1 and J usage is TRBJ2-1; TRBD2 aligns across 7 bases. Germline V gene lookup returns CDR1 MNHNS and CDR2 SASEGT. With V trimmed by 6 bases and J by 15 bases, 11 bases remained unmatched. There are 12 residues in the CDR3.

This clonotype was counted only a few times. The chain employs TRBV27 and TRBJ2-5, with D possibly being TRBD1 (5 bases). The CDR3 extends over 13 amino acids. In germline, CDR1 is MNHEY, CDR2 SMNVEV (reference sequence). V lost 0 bases and J 5 bases, leaving 7 bases between the germline ends. CDR3 sequence: CASSLSRVETQYF. The CDR3 DNA follows: TGTGCCAGCAGTTTATCCAGGGTGGAGACCCAGTACTTC.

The gene calls are TRBV7-9 and TRBJ2-1, with D perhaps given as TRBD1 or TRBD2 (6 bases each). The CDR3 has 15 residues. In germline, CDR1 is SEHNR, CDR2 FQNEAQ (reference sequence). The ends were cut back, 5 bases at V and 6 bases at J, with 17 bases in the middle. The CDR3 DNA follows: TGTGCCAGCAGCCCGGGGGCTAGCAGATTCAATGAGCAGTTCTTC. Translation: CASSPGASRFNEQFF. The variable domain in full, completed from reference TRBV7-9 and TRBJ2-1, reads DTGVSQNPRHKITKRGQNVTFRCDPISEHNRLYWYRQTLGQGPEFLTYFQNEAQLEKSRLLSDRFSAERPKGSFSTLEIQRTEQGDSAMYLCASSPGASRFNEQFFGPGTRLTVL.

This clonotype was picked up many times. The chain combines TRBV9 with TRBJ2-5; 8 bases are a match to TRBD2. V lost 0 bases, J lost 5 bases, and 6 bases stayed unmatched. This CDR3 comprises 15 residues. Germline assignment: CDR1 SGDLS and CDR2 YYNGEE. The CDR3 sequence is CASSVGAGDYETQYF. For the CDR3, the DNA is TGTGCCAGCAGCGTAGGAGCGGGAGACTACGAGACCCAGTACTTC.

The sample holds many counts of this clonotype. The chain employs TRBV20-1 and TRBJ2-3; the D gene could be TRBD1 or TRBD2 (5 bases each). Looked up from germline, CDR1 is DFQATT and CDR2 is SNEGSKA (reference sequence). CDR3 length: 16 amino acids. V dropped 5 bases and J dropped 1 base, with 19 bases sitting between them. The CDR3 sequence is CSAVNPGSYGTDTQYF. The CDR3 DNA follows: TGCAGTGCTGTGAACCCAGGGAGTTACGGCACAGATACGCAGTATTTT.

The chain is built from TRBV6-1 and TRBJ2-2; the match to TRBD2 covers 8 bases. V lost 7 bases and J lost 5; bases outside the gene matches: 6. In germline, CDR1 is MNHNS, CDR2 SASEGT. The CDR3 has 14 residues. Here the CDR3 DNA reads TGTGCCAGCAATCCGGGAGGGGATACCGGGGAGCTGTTTTTT. Encoded protein: CASNPGGDTGELFF.

This clonotype showed up just a few times. CDR3 amino acids: CASSRTRGNNEQFF. The CDR3 coding sequence is TGCGCCAGCAGTCGGACTAGGGGAAACAATGAGCAGTTCTTC. The rearrangement links TRBV4-1 to TRBJ2-1, with 7 positions matching TRBD2. Germline assignment: CDR1 MGHRA and CDR2 YSYEKL. This CDR3 is built from 14 residues. Trimming removed 6 bases from V and 5 bases from J; junction bases left unmatched: 7.

The V and J genes are TRBV18 and TRBJ2-6; weak D call: TRBD1 (5 bases). Trimming pared 4 bases from V and 0 bases from J, leaving 10 bases between. Germline V gene data show CDR1 as KGHSH and CDR2 as LQKENI. The CDR3 loop spans 16 amino acids. DNA of the CDR3: TGTGCCAGCTCACAAGACAGTCTCTCTGGGGCCAACGTCCTGACTTTC. Its protein product is CASSQDSLSGANVLTF.

In this sample, this clonotype turned up once. The chain combines TRBV11-3 with TRBJ2-3; 15 bases agree with TRBD2. V shed 4 bases, J shed 5 bases, and the junction held 4 bases outside the gene matches. This CDR3 region has 16 residues. CDR1 is SGHNT, CDR2 YENEEA, per germline. CDR3 region: CASSSGLAGGLDTQYF. In DNA form, the CDR3 reads TGTGCCAGCAGCTCGGGACTAGCGGGAGGATTAGATACGCAGTATTTT.

The sample holds a few counts of this clonotype. The gene calls are TRBV6-1 and TRBJ2-1, with D perhaps matching TRBD2 (6 bases). Germline V CDR1 and CDR2: MNHNS, SASEGT. CDR3 length equals 16 residues. The V gene lost 2 bases and the J gene lost 6 bases, with 17 bases spanning the gap. CDR3 region: CASSEYVGGTVNEQFF. The DNA of the CDR3 is TGTGCCAGCAGTGAATACGTGGGAGGTACCGTCAATGAGCAGTTCTTC.